A selection of T cell receptor beta chains follows, all from one sample in a study of blood T cells in healthy people across ages. TCRdb itself ran the 5' RACE reads through MiXCR, one entry per CDR3 protein. This table holds about 1.6 million distinct CDR3 sequences, 34% found once. The specimen sequenced was blood. Receptors originate from a woman younger than 45 in good health. The CDR3 runs from the conserved cysteine through the conserved F or W. The D gene is left open where the match is weak. Clone sizes are given selectively: once, few, many, or a class where the clone is expanded.

clone_size	d_call	v_call	j_call	cdr3_nt	cdr3_aa
once	TRBD1	TRBV12-3/TRBV12-4	TRBJ2-2	TGTGCCAGCAGAATCGGACAGGGTCGCACCGGGGAGCTGTTTTTT	CASRIGQGRTGELFF
NA	NA	TRBV24-1	TRBJ1-1	TGTGCCACCAGTGATTTGTTGGGGAAAACTTTCTTT	CATSDLLGKTFF
few	NA	TRBV25-1	TRBJ1-5	TGTGCCAGCAGTGGGAATAGAGGAGGGAGCAATCAGCCCCAGCATTTT	CASSGNRGGSNQPQHF
few	NA	TRBV14	TRBJ2-1	TGTGCCAGCAGCCAAGACCGCCGTAATGAGCAGTTCTTC	CASSQDRRNEQFF
NA	TRBD1	TRBV5-1	TRBJ2-7	TGCGCCAGCAGCGTTGACAGGGAAATCACCTACGAGCAGTACTTC	CASSVDREITYEQYF
many	TRBD2	TRBV2	TRBJ2-3	TGTGCCAGCAGTACGGGGGGACGACGGGATACGCAGTATTTT	CASSTGGRRDTQYF
many	NA	TRBV4-1	TRBJ2-3	TGCGCCAGCAGCCAAGTCTCTTCTAGCACAGATACGCAGTATTTT	CASSQVSSSTDTQYF
NA	TRBD1	TRBV2	TRBJ2-1	TGTGCCAGCAGGGTTGACAGGGGGCTCTACAATGAGCAGCTCTTC	CASRVDRGLYNEQLF
NA	TRBD2	TRBV4-1	TRBJ2-7	TGCGCCAGCAGCACCCGGACTAGCTTAGGGTACGAGCAGTACTTC	CASSTRTSLGYEQYF
NA	NA	TRBV7-2	TRBJ2-3	TGTGCCAGCAGCTTAAAAGGGGTTGATACGCAGTATTTT	CASSLKGVDTQYF
NA	NA	TRBV15	TRBJ2-1	TGTGCCACCAGCAGGGATACTGTGAGCTCCTACAATGAGCAGTTCTTC	CATSRDTVSSYNEQFF
NA	TRBD2	TRBV7-9	TRBJ2-1	TGTGCCAGCAGCTTCCCGTCGGCTAGCGGGGGGGCCTCTGAGCAGTTCTTC	CASSFPSASGGASEQFF
few	TRBD2	TRBV9	TRBJ2-7	TGTGCCAGCAGCGTAGGCCCGACTAGCGGAGCCCCCACCTACGAGCAGTACTTC	CASSVGPTSGAPTYEQYF
NA	NA	TRBV7-2	TRBJ1-1	TGTGCCAGCAGCTGGACAAGGGACACTGAAGCTTTCTTT	CASSWTRDTEAFF